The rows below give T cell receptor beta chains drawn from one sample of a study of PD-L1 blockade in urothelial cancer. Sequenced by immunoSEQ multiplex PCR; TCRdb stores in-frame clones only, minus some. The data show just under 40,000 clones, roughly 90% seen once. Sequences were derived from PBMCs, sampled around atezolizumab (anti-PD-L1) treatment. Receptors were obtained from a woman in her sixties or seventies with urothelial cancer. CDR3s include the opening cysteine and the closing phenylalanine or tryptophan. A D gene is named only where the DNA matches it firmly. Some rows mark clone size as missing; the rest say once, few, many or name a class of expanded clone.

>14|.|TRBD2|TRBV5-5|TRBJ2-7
CASSLRAGVYEQYF
TGTGCCAGCAGCTTGAGGGCGGGAGTCTACGAGCAGTACTTC
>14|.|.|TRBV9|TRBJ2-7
CASSVALENYEQYF
TGTGCCAGCAGCGTAGCCTTGGAGAACTACGAGCAGTACTTC
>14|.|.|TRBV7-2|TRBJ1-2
CASNPGGFSYGYTF
TGTGCCAGCAACCCCGGCGGCTTTAGCTATGGCTACACCTTC
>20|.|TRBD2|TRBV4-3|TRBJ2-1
CASSQDISGRFLSSYNEQFF
TGCGCCAGCAGCCAAGATATCAGCGGGAGGTTCCTAAGCTCCTACAATGAGCAGTTCTTC
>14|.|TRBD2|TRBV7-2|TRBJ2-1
CASRLGLAGRKQFF
TGTGCCAGCAGGCTGGGACTAGCGGGACGAAAGCAGTTCTTC
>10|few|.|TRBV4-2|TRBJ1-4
CASRNEKLFF
TGTGCCAGCCGTAATGAAAAACTGTTTTTT
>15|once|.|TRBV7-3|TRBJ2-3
CASTLSGHPTDTQYF
TGTGCCAGCACCCTCTCGGGACACCCCACAGATACGCAGTATTTT
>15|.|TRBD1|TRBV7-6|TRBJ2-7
CASSGQGTSSYEQYF
TGTGCCAGCAGCGGACAGGGAACAAGCTCCTACGAGCAGTACTTC
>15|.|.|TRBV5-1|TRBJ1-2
CASRQTLTAYDGYTF
TGCGCCAGCAGGCAAACATTGACAGCCTACGATGGCTACACCTTC
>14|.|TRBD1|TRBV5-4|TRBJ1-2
CASSLGDRDYGYTF
TGTGCCAGCAGTTTGGGGGACAGAGACTATGGCTACACCTTC
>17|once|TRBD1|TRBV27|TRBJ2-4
CASSLGASRGPKNIQYF
TGTGCCAGCAGTTTAGGCGCTTCCAGGGGGCCCAAAAACATTCAGTACTTC
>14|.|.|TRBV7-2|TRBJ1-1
CASSLWASGTEAFF
TGTGCCAGCAGCTTATGGGCCTCGGGGACTGAAGCTTTCTTT
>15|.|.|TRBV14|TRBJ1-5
CASSQDGLNNQPQHF
TGTGCCAGCAGCCAAGACGGTCTTAACAATCAGCCCCAGCATTTT
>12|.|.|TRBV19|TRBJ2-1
CASSPQGYEQFF
TGTGCCAGTAGTCCACAGGGTTATGAGCAGTTCTTC
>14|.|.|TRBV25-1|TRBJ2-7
CASSEMTGTYEQYF
TGTGCCAGCAGTGAGATGACGGGGACCTACGAGCAGTACTTC
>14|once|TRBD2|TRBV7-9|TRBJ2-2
CASSLLAGAGELFF
TGTGCCAGCAGCTTACTAGCGGGGGCCGGGGAGCTGTTTTTT
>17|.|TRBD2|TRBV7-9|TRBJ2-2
CASSEPLAGVNTGELFF
TGTGCCAGCAGCGAGCCCCTAGCGGGAGTGAACACCGGGGAGCTGTTTTTT
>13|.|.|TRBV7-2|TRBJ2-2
CASSTSYTGELFF
TGTGCCAGCAGCACTAGCTACACCGGGGAGCTGTTTTTT
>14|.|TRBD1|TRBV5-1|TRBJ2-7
CASSSGTGAYEQYF
TGCGCCAGCAGCTCCGGGACAGGTGCCTACGAGCAGTACTTC
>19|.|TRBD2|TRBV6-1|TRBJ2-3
CASSASGSPGLAVTDTQYF
TGTGCCAGCAGTGCTTCCGGTTCGCCGGGACTAGCGGTGACAGATACGCAGTATTTT
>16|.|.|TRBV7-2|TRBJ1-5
CASSLKGGWVDQPQHF
TGTGCCAGCAGCTTAAAAGGAGGCTGGGTTGATCAGCCCCAGCATTTT
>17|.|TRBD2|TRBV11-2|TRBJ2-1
CASSQGLAGVSIDEQFF
TGTGCCAGCAGCCAGGGACTAGCGGGAGTATCGATCGATGAGCAGTTCTTC
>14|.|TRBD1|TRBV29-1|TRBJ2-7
CSGGGGTGPYEQYF
TGCAGCGGAGGGGGGGGGACAGGGCCCTACGAGCAGTACTTC
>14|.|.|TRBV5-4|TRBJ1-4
CASSLQGPNEKLFF
TGTGCCAGCAGCTTACAGGGACCTAATGAAAAACTGTTTTTT
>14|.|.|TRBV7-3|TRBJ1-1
CASSSQGFETEAFF
TGTGCCAGCAGCTCCCAGGGGTTTGAAACTGAAGCTTTCTTT
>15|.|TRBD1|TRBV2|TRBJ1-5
CASSELARGDQPQHF
TGTGCCAGCAGTGAACTGGCCAGGGGGGATCAGCCCCAGCATTTT
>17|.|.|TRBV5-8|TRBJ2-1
CASSHTSFGLSYNEQFF
TGTGCCAGCAGCCACACTAGTTTTGGCCTCTCCTACAATGAGCAGTTCTTC
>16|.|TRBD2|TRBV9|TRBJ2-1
CASSVEPAGLTNEQFF
TGTGCCAGCAGCGTAGAGCCAGCGGGATTGACCAATGAGCAGTTCTTC
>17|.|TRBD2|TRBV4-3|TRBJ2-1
CASSQVGLADRSNEQFF
TGCGCCAGCAGCCAAGTTGGACTAGCAGATAGGAGCAATGAGCAGTTCTTC
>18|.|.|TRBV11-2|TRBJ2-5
CASSGGTYGLFTQETQYF
TGTGCCAGCAGCGGGGGGACTTACGGGCTCTTTACACAAGAGACCCAGTACTTC
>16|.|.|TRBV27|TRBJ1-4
CASSSRTSPTNEKLFF
TGTGCCAGCAGTTCTAGGACTAGCCCAACTAATGAAAAACTGTTTTTT
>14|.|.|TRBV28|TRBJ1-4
CASTPGDLLEKLFF
TGTGCCAGCACCCCCGGGGATTTGTTAGAAAAACTGTTTTTT
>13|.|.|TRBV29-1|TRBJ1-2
CSVESSGKGGYTF
TGCAGCGTTGAAAGTTCGGGTAAAGGTGGCTACACCTTC
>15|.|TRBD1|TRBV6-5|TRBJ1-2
CASSYSITGANGYTF
TGTGCCAGCAGTTACTCCATAACAGGGGCGAATGGCTACACCTTC
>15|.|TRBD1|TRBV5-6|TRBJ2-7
CASSPTGDRAYEQYF
TGTGCCAGCAGCCCCACAGGGGACAGGGCCTACGAGCAGTACTTC
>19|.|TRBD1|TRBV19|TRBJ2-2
CASSTQVLQDRVNTGELFF
TGTGCCAGCTCCACGCAGGTTTTGCAGGACAGGGTGAACACCGGGGAGCTGTTTTTT
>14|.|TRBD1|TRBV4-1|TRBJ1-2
CASSQVTGFYGYTF
TGCGCCAGCAGCCAAGTGACAGGGTTCTATGGCTACACCTTC
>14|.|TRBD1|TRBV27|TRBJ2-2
CASKRDRWAGELFF
TGTGCCAGTAAACGGGACAGGTGGGCCGGGGAGCTGTTTTTT
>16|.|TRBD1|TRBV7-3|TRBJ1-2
CASSLTGGARPYGYTF
TGTGCCAGCAGCTTGACAGGGGGCGCCCGACCGTATGGCTACACCTTC
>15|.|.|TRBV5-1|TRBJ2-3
CASSPGVAVSATQYF
TGCGCCAGCAGCCCTGGGGTAGCGGTAAGTGCTACGCAGTATTTT
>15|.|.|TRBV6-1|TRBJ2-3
CASSELVTGTDTQYF
TGTGCCAGCAGTGAATTGGTCACGGGGACAGATACGCAGTATTTT
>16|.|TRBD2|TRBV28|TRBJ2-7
CASSSNLAGAPYEQYF
TGTGCCAGCAGTTCAAATTTAGCGGGAGCACCCTACGAGCAGTACTTC
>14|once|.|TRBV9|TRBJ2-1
CASSVGGVENEQFF
TGTGCCAGCAGCGTAGGGGGCGTTGAAAATGAGCAGTTCTTC
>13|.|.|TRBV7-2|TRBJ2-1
CASSLVQGGEQFF
TGTGCCAGCAGCTTAGTGCAAGGAGGCGAGCAGTTCTTC
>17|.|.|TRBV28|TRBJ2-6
CASSLLGTLSGANVLTF
TGTGCCAGCAGTCTACTCGGGACTCTCTCTGGGGCCAACGTCCTGACTTTC
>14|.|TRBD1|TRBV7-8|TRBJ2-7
CASSLGTGAYEQYF
TGTGCCAGCAGCTTAGGGACAGGGGCCTACGAGCAGTACTTC
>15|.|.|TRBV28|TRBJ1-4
CASSLARDVGEKLFF
TGTGCCAGCAGTTTAGCCAGGGATGTGGGTGAAAAACTGTTTTTT
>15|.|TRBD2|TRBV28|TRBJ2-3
CASSLSLAGSDTQYF
TGTGCCAGCAGTTTGTCACTAGCGGGCTCGGATACGCAGTATTTT
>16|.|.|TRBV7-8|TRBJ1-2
CASSFHLAAGFDGYTF
TGTGCCAGCAGCTTCCACCTCGCCGCGGGGTTCGATGGCTACACCTTC
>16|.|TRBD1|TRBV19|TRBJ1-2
CASSIVGGQGSSGYTF
TGTGCCAGTAGTATCGTGGGGGGACAGGGGAGCTCTGGCTACACCTTC
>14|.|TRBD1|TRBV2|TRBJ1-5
CASSGQQGGQPQHF
TGTGCCAGCAGTGGTCAACAGGGGGGGCAGCCCCAGCATTTT
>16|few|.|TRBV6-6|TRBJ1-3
CASSYSSKGTGNTIYF
TGTGCCAGCAGTTACTCGTCCAAGGGGACTGGAAACACCATATATTTT
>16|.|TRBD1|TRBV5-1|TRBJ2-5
CASSLAPTGGKETQYF
TGCGCCAGCAGCTTGGCCCCGACAGGGGGTAAAGAGACCCAGTACTTC
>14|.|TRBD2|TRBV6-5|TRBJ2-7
CASTSLAGVSEQYF
TGTGCCAGCACCTCTCTAGCGGGAGTTAGCGAGCAGTACTTC
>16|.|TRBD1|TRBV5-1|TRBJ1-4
CASSLRPGTGNEKLFF
TGCGCCAGCAGCCTACGGCCCGGGACAGGGAATGAAAAACTGTTTTTT
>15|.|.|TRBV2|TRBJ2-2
CASSGLGSWTGELFF
TGTGCCAGCAGTGGACTCGGGAGTTGGACCGGGGAGCTGTTTTTT
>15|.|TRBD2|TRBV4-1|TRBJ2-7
CASSSRLAGADEQYF
TGCGCCAGCAGCTCCCGACTAGCGGGAGCTGACGAGCAGTACTTC
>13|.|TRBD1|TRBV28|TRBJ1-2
CASRTRQGQGYTF
TGTGCCAGCAGAACTCGACAGGGGCAGGGCTACACCTTC
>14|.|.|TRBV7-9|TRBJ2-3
CASSHSSSTDTQYF
TGTGCCAGCAGCCACAGCTCTAGCACAGATACGCAGTATTTT
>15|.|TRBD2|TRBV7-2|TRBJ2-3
CASSSREGPTDTQYF
TGTGCCAGCAGCTCGAGGGAGGGCCCAACAGATACGCAGTATTTT